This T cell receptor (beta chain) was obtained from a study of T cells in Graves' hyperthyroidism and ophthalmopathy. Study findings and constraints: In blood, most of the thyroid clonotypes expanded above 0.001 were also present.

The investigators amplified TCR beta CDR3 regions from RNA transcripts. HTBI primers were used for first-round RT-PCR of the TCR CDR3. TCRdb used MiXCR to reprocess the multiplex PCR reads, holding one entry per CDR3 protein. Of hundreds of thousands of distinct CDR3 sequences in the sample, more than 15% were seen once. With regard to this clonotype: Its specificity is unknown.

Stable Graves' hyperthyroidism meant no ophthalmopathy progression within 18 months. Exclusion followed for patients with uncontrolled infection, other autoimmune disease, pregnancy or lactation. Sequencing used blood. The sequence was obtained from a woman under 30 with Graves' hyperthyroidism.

The CDR3 spells CASSPGGVAYNEQFF. The CDR3 nucleotides are TGCGCCAGCAGCCCTGGGGGGGTCGCCTACAATGAGCAGTTCTTC. The genes are TRBV5-1 and TRBJ2-1; 7 bases line up with TRBD2. V lost 4 bases and J lost 2; bases outside the gene matches: 6. CDR3 size: 15 residues. Looked up from germline, CDR1 is SGHRS and CDR2 is YFSETQ.